Listed here are 25 T cell receptor beta chains from one sample, sequenced in a study of human T cells and chemical hapten exposure. Noted time point: patch test 2, 6 weeks after DPC sensitization. Treatment denoted: therapeutic diphenylcyclopropenone sensitization with weekly scalp DPC. Using its own MiXCR run on the RACE reads, TCRdb lists one record per CDR3 protein. The sample lists approximately 100,000 distinct CDR3 sequences, roughly a tenth occurring once. The sample consisted of whole blood, taken in connection with sensitization to the hapten diphenylcyclopropenone (DPC). Receptors were obtained from a woman aged 35 to 49 with alopecia areata. Some clones in this sample may be carry-over from other donors' samples.

This clonotype was seen only a few times. CDR3 sequence (DNA): TGTGCCTGGATTCGGGGTTCCCCTGGAAACACCATATATTTT. This codes for CAWIRGSPGNTIYF. The chain uses TRBV30 and TRBJ1-3; D is unresolved. V lost 4 bases and J lost 2, with 12 bases in between. The germline V gene has CDR1 GTSNPN and CDR2 SVGIG (reference sequence). The CDR3 has 14 amino acids.

The CDR3 reads CASSPPGPGTSSYEQYF. The CDR3 region has the DNA TGTGCCAGCTCACCACCAGGTCCGGGGACTAGCTCCTACGAGCAGTACTTC. V usage is TRBV18 and J usage is TRBJ2-7; the match to TRBD2 covers 8 bases. The CDR3 has 17 amino acids. Trimming at V came to 0 bases and at J to 0 bases, leaving 7 bases not matched to a gene. Germline V gene data show CDR1 as KGHSH and CDR2 as LQKENI.

This clonotype was seen a handful of times. This rearrangement joins TRBV12-3 or TRBV12-4 to TRBJ1-2; D perhaps matches TRBD1 (5 bases). The CDR3 contains 14 residues. V was cut by 1 base and J by 4 bases, with 10 bases left in between. CDR3 in DNA: TGTGCCAGCAGTTTAGGGGGCATTGGCTATGGCTACACCTTC. Translating it yields CASSLGGIGYGYTF.

This clonotype was found many times. The J gene is TRBJ2-3, the V gene TRBV6-5, with TRBD1 as a possible D gene (5 bases). Germline CDR1 is MNHEY and CDR2 is SVGAGI. CDR3 length equals 15 residues. V gave up 6 bases and J gave up 0 bases, with 13 bases separating them. CDR3 nucleotides: TGTGCCAGCAGCCGCAGGGAATCTAGCACAGATACGCAGTATTTT. It specifies CASSRRESSTDTQYF.

This clonotype was counted a few times. V is TRBV14 and J is TRBJ2-2; D unclear. The CDR3 length is 13 residues. Per germline, CDR1 SGHDN and CDR2 FVKESK. The V and J ends lost 2 bases and 4 bases respectively, with 5 bases between them. CDR3 DNA sequence: TGTGCCAGCAGCCAATCTAGCACCGGGGAGCTGTTTTTT. The encoded protein is CASSQSSTGELFF.

Comments on this clonotype: A clone one base away is much larger, so this may be a read error. The chain links TRBV2 to TRBJ1-2; 12 bases line up with TRBD1. From germline, CDR1 is SNHLY and CDR2 FYNNEI. The length of the CDR3 is 16 residues. The J segment lost 5 bases and the V segment lost 4 bases, leaving 8 bases of the junction unmatched. This CDR3 reads CASSAGTGGLGYGYTF. In DNA form, the CDR3 reads TGTGCCAGCAGTGCGGGGACAGGGGGCTTAGGGTATGGCTACACCTTC.

At least ten counts were recorded for this clonotype. The chain couples TRBV28 to TRBJ1-5; D unresolved. Germline values: CDR1 MDHEN, CDR2 SYDVKM. Trimming left V 6 bases short and J 4 bases short, with 10 bases between. The CDR3 contains 13 residues. The CDR3 sequence: CASRPQANQPQHF. CDR3 coding DNA: TGTGCCAGCAGGCCTCAGGCAAATCAGCCCCAGCATTTT.

This clonotype was detected ten times or more. This rearrangement joins TRBV19 to TRBJ2-3; maybe TRBD2 (6 bases). Looked up from germline, CDR1 is LNHDA and CDR2 is SQIVND (reference sequence). V dropped 1 base and J dropped 8 bases, with 10 bases sitting between them. CDR3 length equals 13 residues. This CDR3 reads CASSIVGGATQYF. As DNA, the CDR3 is TGTGCCAGTAGTATAGTGGGAGGAGCTACGCAGTATTTT.

The chain's CDR3 is CASSTGTSGVDEQFF. The CDR3 DNA reads as TGCGCCAGCAGCACCGGGACTAGCGGGGTGGATGAGCAGTTCTTC. This chain uses TRBV5-1 with TRBJ2-1, with 13 bases that match TRBD2. The J segment lost 8 bases and the V segment lost 4 bases, leaving 6 bases of the junction unmatched. Per the germline V gene, CDR1 is SGHRS and CDR2 is YFSETQ. The CDR3 extends over 15 amino acids. Full variable domain (outside the CDR3, taken from reference TRBV5-1 and TRBJ2-1): KAGVTQTPRYLIKTRGQQVTLSCSPISGHRSVSWYQQTPGQGLQFLFEYFSETQRNKGNFPGRFSGRQFSNSRSEMNVSTLELGDSALYLCASSTGTSGVDEQFFGPGTRLTVL.

This clonotype has a count of ten or more. V usage is TRBV10-3 and J usage is TRBJ1-1; no clear D gene. CDR1 ENHRY and CDR2 SYGVKD come from the germline V gene. CDR3 length equals 15 residues. Trimming pared 0 bases from V and 1 base from J, leaving 9 bases between. The CDR3 DNA follows: TGTGCCATCAGTGAGTCGAGGTACCAGAACACTGAAGCTTTCTTT. This encodes CAISESRYQNTEAFF.

The genes are TRBV7-6 and TRBJ1-6; a possible D gene is TRBD1 (5 bases). V was trimmed by 1 base and J by 9 bases, leaving 10 bases between them. This CDR3 contains 14 residues. Looked up from germline, CDR1 is SGHVS and CDR2 is FNYEAQ. The CDR3 protein is CASSLGGVGSPLHF. CDR3 DNA sequence: TGTGCCAGCAGCTTAGGAGGGGTCGGTTCACCCCTCCACTTT. The full variable domain, in which reference TRBV7-6 and TRBJ1-6 provide the parts outside the CDR3, is GAGVSQSPRYKVTKRGQDVALRCDPISGHVSLYWYRQALGQGPEFLTYFNYEAQQDKSGLPNDRFSAERPEGSISTLTIQRTEQRDSAMYRCASSLGGVGSPLHFGNGTRLTVT.

There are a few counts of this clonotype. The chain uses TRBV28 and TRBJ1-3; the match to TRBD1 covers 7 bases. The CDR3 covers 16 residues. Germline CDR1 reads MDHEN; CDR2 reads SYDVKM. Trimming took 6 bases from V and 3 from J; bases not matched to a gene: 11. The CDR3 sequence is CASSVITGVGGNTIYF. The CDR3 nucleotides read TGTGCCAGCAGCGTAATAACAGGGGTTGGTGGAAACACCATATATTTT.

This clonotype has ten or more counts. The gene calls are TRBV5-4 and TRBJ2-5; D is ambiguous. V was pared by 4 bases and J by 0 bases, with 10 bases between. Germline V gene sequence: CDR1 SGHNT, CDR2 YYREEE (reference sequence). This CDR3 region has 14 residues. The CDR3 reads CASSLDTYQETQYF. CDR3 nucleotide sequence: TGTGCCAGCAGCCTTGACACGTACCAAGAGACCCAGTACTTC.

The chain uses TRBV2 and TRBJ2-3; TRBD2 aligns across 13 bases. The junction had 5 bases not matched to a gene; V was cut back by 8 bases and J by 3 bases. There are 15 residues in the CDR3. The V gene's germline CDR1 is SNHLY and CDR2 FYNNEI. The CDR3 protein is CASSLLAGGTDTQYF. CDR3 nucleotide sequence: TGTGCCAGCTCCTTACTAGCGGGGGGGACAGATACGCAGTATTTT.

This clonotype has at least ten counts. V usage is TRBV7-2 and J usage is TRBJ2-3; possible D gene TRBD2, 6 bases. The CDR3 has 14 amino acids. CDR1 and CDR2 from the germline V gene are SGHTA and FQGNSA. Trimming stripped 2 bases from V and 7 bases from J, with 13 bases between. As DNA, the CDR3 is TGTGCCAGCAGCTTACAGGGAGGTTCGTATACGCAGTATTTT. Translating gives CASSLQGGSYTQYF.

The table lists this clonotype with many counts. The chain is built from TRBV29-1 and TRBJ1-2; tentative D call: TRBD1 (5 bases). The germline gives CDR1 SQVTM, CDR2 ANQGSEA. The ends were cut back, 7 bases at V and 2 bases at J, with 14 bases in the middle. The CDR3 covers 13 residues. DNA for the CDR3: TGCAGCGCCAATGACGACAGCAACTATGGCTACACCTTC. This encodes CSANDDSNYGYTF.

At least ten counts were recorded for this clonotype. The V and J genes are TRBV27 and TRBJ1-2; TRBD1 is a possible D gene (5 bases). Germline V gene lookup returns CDR1 MNHEY and CDR2 SMNVEV (reference sequence). Trimming pared 2 bases from V and 3 bases from J, leaving 10 bases between. This CDR3 comprises 14 residues. CDR3 bases: TGTGCCAGCAGTTTAAGGGACCGAGACTATGGCTACACCTTC. Its translation is CASSLRDRDYGYTF.

This clonotype has a count of ten or more. The chain employs TRBV7-9 and TRBJ2-1, with no clear D. The ends were cut back, 6 bases at V and 5 bases at J, with 14 bases in the middle. CDR1 SEHNR and CDR2 FQNEAQ come from the germline V gene (reference sequence). The CDR3 totals 14 residues. CDR3 amino acids: CASRELGPNNEQFF. The CDR3, as DNA: TGTGCCAGCAGAGAACTGGGCCCAAACAATGAGCAGTTCTTC.

This clonotype was found a few times. This chain uses TRBV3-1 with TRBJ2-7; no clear D. The ends were cut back, 0 bases at V and 2 bases at J, with 11 bases in the middle. The germline V gene has CDR1 LGHDT and CDR2 YNNKEL (reference sequence). The CDR3 is 15 residues long. Written as DNA, the CDR3 is TGTGCCAGCAGCCAAGATCTTGGTCAAGCCTACGAGCAGTACTTC. Translated, it gives CASSQDLGQAYEQYF.

This clonotype showed up many times. The chain combines TRBV2 with TRBJ2-6, with D perhaps matching TRBD1 (5 bases). V lost 5 bases, J lost 1 base, and 6 bases lay in between. The CDR3 runs 14 residues. Germline V gene sequence: CDR1 SNHLY, CDR2 FYNNEI. The CDR3 DNA reads as TGTGCCAGCAGTCAGGGATCTGGGGCCAACGTCCTGACTTTC. This encodes CASSQGSGANVLTF.

This rearrangement joins TRBV28 to TRBJ1-1; D ambiguous. V lost 5 bases to trimming and J lost 10 bases, with 14 bases between them. Per germline, CDR1 MDHEN and CDR2 SYDVKM. The CDR3 totals 12 residues. The CDR3 reads CASSGKDEGAFF. CDR3 bases: TGTGCCAGCAGTGGTAAGGACGAAGGAGCTTTCTTT.

This clonotype was found a few times. The chain recombines TRBV6-5 with TRBJ1-5, with TRBD1 as a possible D gene (6 bases). CDR3 size: 15 residues. Germline loops: CDR1 MNHEY, CDR2 SVGAGI. The V end lost 2 bases, the J end lost 7 bases, and 15 bases lay between the germline ends. The CDR3 DNA follows: TGTGCCAGCAGTTACGGGGGGGCAGCCGGGCAGCCCCAGCATTTT. Translated, it gives CASSYGGAAGQPQHF.

The chain employs TRBV7-6 and TRBJ1-1; D not certain. CDR3 size: 14 residues. Germline assignment: CDR1 SGHVS and CDR2 FNYEAQ. Trimming removed 5 bases from V and 6 bases from J, with 16 bases in between. For the CDR3, the DNA is TGTGCCAGCAGCCTGGAGGCGTATTCCCCTGAAGCTTTCTTT. Encoded protein: CASSLEAYSPEAFF.

This clonotype was seen only a few times. J is TRBJ1-2 and V is TRBV6-5; D not resolved. The CDR3 loop spans 16 amino acids. The germline CDR1 and CDR2 sequences are MNHEY and SVGAGI. The V gene lost 7 bases and the J gene lost 1 base, with 19 bases spanning the gap. CDR3 residues: CASTYRPYLSNYGYTF. CDR3 sequence (DNA): TGTGCCAGCACCTACCGGCCTTATTTGAGTAACTATGGCTACACCTTC.

The J gene is TRBJ2-2, the V gene TRBV6-2 or TRBV6-3, with unresolved D. CDR3 length: 15 amino acids. The germline V gene encodes CDR1 MNHEY and CDR2 SVGEGT. Deletions cut 3 bases from V and 0 bases from J, with 8 bases between. The CDR3 is CASSYETSNTGELFF. In DNA, the CDR3 is TGTGCCAGCAGTTATGAGACTTCGAACACCGGGGAGCTGTTTTTT.